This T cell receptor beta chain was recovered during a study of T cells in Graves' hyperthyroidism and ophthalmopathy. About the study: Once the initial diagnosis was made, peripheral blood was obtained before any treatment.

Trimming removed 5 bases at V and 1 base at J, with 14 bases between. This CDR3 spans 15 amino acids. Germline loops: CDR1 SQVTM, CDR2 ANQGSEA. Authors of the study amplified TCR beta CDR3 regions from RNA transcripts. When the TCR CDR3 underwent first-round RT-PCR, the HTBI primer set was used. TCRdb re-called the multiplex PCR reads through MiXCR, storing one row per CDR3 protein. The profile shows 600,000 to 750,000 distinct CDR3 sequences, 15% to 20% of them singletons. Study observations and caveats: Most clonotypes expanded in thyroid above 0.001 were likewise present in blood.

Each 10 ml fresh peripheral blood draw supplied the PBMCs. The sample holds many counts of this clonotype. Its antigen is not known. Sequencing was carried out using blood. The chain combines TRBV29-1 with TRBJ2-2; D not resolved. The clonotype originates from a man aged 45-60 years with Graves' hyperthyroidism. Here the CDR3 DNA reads TGCAGCGTTTTTAAGAACGGATTGAACACCGGGGAGCTGTTTTTT. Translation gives CSVFKNGLNTGELFF.